Described below is a single T cell receptor (beta chain) sequence and its context. The antigen is unknown. The CDR3 totals 16 residues. Trimming shortened V by 6 bases and J by 5 bases, and 22 bases separated the two germline ends. The germline CDR1 and CDR2 sequences are MNHEY and SMNVEV (reference sequence). This sample stems from a study of T cell repertoires in cytomegalovirus infection. As for the study in general: Researchers turned to recently identified HLA-C-restricted CMV epitopes as well as well-studied HLA-B-restricted ones. From public TCR beta signatures came an indication of both CMV infection and matching HLA type.

Broader study findings: Of the TCR beta families, the public ones yielded a cumulative frequency that identified carriers of CMV plus the relevant HLA.

Each CDR3 protein gets one entry after TCRdb re-called the reads with MiXCR. The sample shows about 500,000 distinct CDR3 sequences, more than 30% of them seen only once. The chain couples TRBV27 to TRBJ1-1; the D is unclear. The receptor's source is a human donor in good health (CMV status not recorded). Some clones in this sample may be carry-over from other donors' samples. The sample in question was cultured PBMCs, obtained from culture after CMV antigen stimulation. Written as DNA, the CDR3 is TGTGCCAGCAGCTCTAGTAGCCAAGGGAGAAGTACTGAAGCTTTCTTT. Translation gives CASSSSSQGRSTEAFF.